This entry lists 25 T cell receptor beta chains sequenced from one sample in a study of T cell repertoires in cytomegalovirus infection. No cognate antigen is known for these TCRs. TCRdb reprocessed the reads with MiXCR, giving one entry per CDR3 protein. The sample has 650,000 to 900,000 distinct CDR3 sequences; over 25% are singletons. Sequencing was performed on cultured CD8+ T cells from PBMCs, taken from culture after CMV antigen stimulation. The receptors shown here come from a human donor in good health (CMV status not recorded). Some clones in this sample may be carry-over from other donors' samples.

V gene TRBV19 combines with J gene TRBJ1-2, with D possibly matching TRBD1 (5 bases). The germline CDR1 and CDR2 sequences are LNHDA and SQIVND (reference sequence). The CDR3 consists of 15 residues. V shed 5 bases and J shed 5 bases, with 18 bases lying between them. Written as DNA, the CDR3 is TGTGCCAGTAGTCCACCCCGGGACGGTAGATATGGCTACACCTTC. Translating gives CASSPPRDGRYGYTF.

V gene TRBV4-3 combines with J gene TRBJ1-4; a possible D gene is TRBD1 (6 bases). V lost 0 bases and J 6 bases, leaving 17 bases between the germline ends. The CDR3 contains 17 residues. Germline CDR1 is LGHNA and CDR2 is YSLEER. The CDR3 spells CASSQESPAGVHEKLFF. As DNA, the CDR3 is TGCGCCAGCAGCCAAGAAAGCCCGGCAGGGGTTCATGAAAAACTGTTTTTT.

CDR3 region: CASSLGRGSDTQYF. The CDR3 DNA follows: TGTGCCAGCAGTTTGGGCAGGGGGTCAGATACGCAGTATTTT. This chain links TRBV27 with TRBJ2-3, with TRBD1 matching 7 bases. The CDR3 covers 14 residues. The V gene's germline CDR1 is MNHEY and CDR2 SMNVEV (reference sequence). J gave up 4 bases and V 3 bases, and 4 bases lay outside the gene matches.

V usage is TRBV7-4 and J usage is TRBJ2-1; D is uncertain. Germline V gene data show CDR1 as SGHVT and CDR2 as SQSDAQ. CDR3 length: 13 amino acids. Trimming took 5 bases from V and 10 from J, leaving 15 bases between them. In nucleotides, the CDR3 is TGTGCCAGCAGCGCCCGGTCTCCGCTGGAGCAGTTCTTC. Protein product: CASSARSPLEQFF.

V gene TRBV2 combines with J gene TRBJ1-1; 7 bases line up with TRBD1. In germline, CDR1 is SNHLY, CDR2 FYNNEI. CDR3 length equals 13 residues. Trimming removed 6 bases from V and 8 bases from J; junction bases left unmatched: 9. CDR3 DNA: TGTGCCAGCAGCACAGGGGCGTTTCTAGAAGCTTTCTTT. Protein sequence: CASSTGAFLEAFF.

The chain employs TRBV9 and TRBJ2-1, with a tentative D call TRBD2 (8 bases). Looked up from germline, CDR1 is SGDLS and CDR2 is YYNGEE. The CDR3 has 16 residues. V dropped 3 bases and J dropped 3 bases, with 16 bases sitting between them. This CDR3 is CASSGRGGQIYNEQFF. The DNA of the CDR3 is TGTGCCAGCAGCGGACGGGGGGGACAGATCTACAATGAGCAGTTCTTC.

As to this clonotype: A junction boundary mismatches the germline segment, possibly from a read error. The chain recombines TRBV20-1 with TRBJ2-7; D is possibly TRBD1 (6 bases). Germline CDR1 is DFQATT and CDR2 is SNEGSKA (reference sequence). This CDR3 region has 13 residues. The CDR3 spells CNARNSGDYEQYF. The CDR3 DNA reads TGCAATGCTAGAAACTCAGGGGACTACGAGCAGTACTTC.

The table lists this clonotype with a few counts. The V and J genes are TRBV27 and TRBJ1-5, with TRBD1 matching over 8 bases. The CDR3 consists of 15 residues. Germline V lookup: CDR1 MNHEY, CDR2 SMNVEV (reference sequence). V was clipped by 5 bases and J by 5 bases; unmatched bases: 8. The CDR3 coding sequence is TGTGCCAGCAGTATGGGGGGGACAGGACATCAGCCCCAGCATTTT. Translation: CASSMGGTGHQPQHF.

This chain uses TRBV6-1 with TRBJ2-5; D may match TRBD1 or TRBD2 (5 bases each). CDR3 length equals 13 residues. CDR1 is MNHNS, CDR2 SASEGT, per germline. V lost 8 bases, J lost 2 bases, and 12 bases lay in between. The CDR3 is CASGETDQETQYF. In nucleotides, the CDR3 is TGTGCCAGCGGGGAGACAGATCAAGAGACCCAGTACTTC.

J is TRBJ2-2 and V is TRBV6-2 or TRBV6-3; D is perhaps TRBD1 (6 bases). Trimming stripped 7 bases from V and 2 bases from J, with 14 bases between. The CDR3 contains 15 residues. The germline V gene has CDR1 MNHEY and CDR2 SVGEGT. The CDR3 spells CASIDDRINTGELFF. CDR3 DNA: TGTGCCAGCATTGACGACAGGATAAACACCGGGGAGCTGTTTTTT.

This clonotype was seen many times. The rearrangement joins TRBV7-6 to TRBJ2-1; TRBD2 agrees at 11 bases. The CDR3 is made up of 17 amino acids. Per germline, CDR1 SGHVS and CDR2 FNYEAQ. V lost 1 base, J lost 4 bases, and 6 bases stayed unmatched. The CDR3 DNA sequence: TGTGCCAGCAGCTTAGAACTAGCGGGGGAACGATACAATGAGCAGTTCTTC. Protein: CASSLELAGERYNEQFF.

This clonotype occurred a few times. The rearrangement uses TRBV5-1 and TRBJ1-4; D ambiguous. Trimming left V 4 bases short and J 4 bases short, with 20 bases between. Germline V gene sequence: CDR1 SGHRS, CDR2 YFSETQ. There are 17 residues in the CDR3. The CDR3 DNA reads TGCGCCAGCAGCGTAGGGAGCGTACGGGGAGATAATGAAAAACTGTTTTTT. Encoded protein: CASSVGSVRGDNEKLFF. Complete variable domain (other parts from reference TRBV5-1 and TRBJ1-4): KAGVTQTPRYLIKTRGQQVTLSCSPISGHRSVSWYQQTPGQGLQFLFEYFSETQRNKGNFPGRFSGRQFSNSRSEMNVSTLELGDSALYLCASSVGSVRGDNEKLFFGSGTQLSVL.

This clonotype has only a few counts. This chain connects TRBV6-5 to TRBJ1-6; no reliable D call. Germline assignment: CDR1 MNHEY and CDR2 SVGAGI. The V gene lost 2 bases and the J gene lost 7 bases, with 18 bases spanning the gap. This CDR3 spans 17 amino acids. CDR3 sequence: CASSYSFLAVENSPLHF. CDR3 bases: TGTGCCAGCAGTTACAGTTTTCTGGCAGTAGAGAATTCACCCCTCCACTTT.

This clonotype was seen ten or more times. This CDR3 reads CASSLQDRATDTQYF. CDR3 nucleotide sequence: TGTGCCAGCAGTCTTCAGGACAGGGCCACAGATACGCAGTATTTT. The chain links TRBV12-3 or TRBV12-4 to TRBJ2-3; 8 nucleotides match TRBD1. The CDR3 has 15 residues. Trimming removed 5 bases from V and 2 bases from J; junction bases left unmatched: 6.

The chain links TRBV11-2 to TRBJ2-1; maybe TRBD2 (6 bases). V was shortened by 1 base and J by 2 bases, with 12 bases between the two germline ends. In germline, CDR1 is SGHAT, CDR2 FQNNGV. The CDR3 runs to 16 residues. CDR3 loop: CASSLGRGPPYNEQFF. The CDR3 DNA sequence: TGTGCCAGCAGCTTAGGGAGGGGACCCCCCTACAATGAGCAGTTCTTC.

This clonotype has ten or more counts. This chain links TRBV7-2 with TRBJ2-3, with 9 positions matching TRBD1. CDR1 SGHTA and CDR2 FQGNSA come from the germline V gene. The trim removed 5 bases at V and 2 bases at J, leaving 5 bases unmatched. The CDR3 extends over 15 amino acids. The CDR3 here is CASSQYRGLTDTQYF. CDR3 DNA: TGTGCCAGCAGCCAATACAGGGGGCTCACAGATACGCAGTATTTT.

This chain links TRBV6-6 with TRBJ2-7, with TRBD1 identical over 9 bases. Germline V lookup: CDR1 MNHNY, CDR2 SVGAGI (reference sequence). The CDR3 runs 15 residues. The J segment lost 3 bases and the V segment lost 6 bases, leaving 9 bases of the junction unmatched. Here the CDR3 reads CASSGQGLPLYEQYF. DNA for the CDR3: TGTGCCAGCAGCGGACAGGGGCTCCCCCTCTACGAGCAGTACTTC.

The CDR3 nucleotides are TGCGCCAGCAGTCTTACAAGATATGAGATGTACACTGAAGCTTTCTTT. Its translation: CASSLTRYEMYTEAFF. The chain couples TRBV4-3 to TRBJ1-1; D call uncertain. This CDR3 spans 16 amino acids. The V end lost 6 bases, the J end lost 3 bases, and 20 bases lay between the germline ends. Germline V gene sequence: CDR1 LGHNA, CDR2 YSLEER.

The sample holds a few counts of this clonotype. The J gene is TRBJ2-5, the V gene TRBV7-9; the D gene is possibly TRBD2 (5 bases). The germline CDR1 and CDR2 sequences are SEHNR and FQNEAQ (reference sequence). V was clipped by 3 bases and J by 0 bases, with 8 bases between them. The CDR3 is 14 amino acids. The DNA for the CDR3 is TGTGCCAGCAGCTTTGCGAGGGACCAAGAGACCCAGTACTTC. This sequence encodes CASSFARDQETQYF. Combining the CDR3 with reference TRBV7-9 and TRBJ2-5 gives the whole variable domain DTGVSQNPRHKITKRGQNVTFRCDPISEHNRLYWYRQTLGQGPEFLTYFQNEAQLEKSRLLSDRFSAERPKGSFSTLEIQRTEQGDSAMYLCASSFARDQETQYFGPGTRLLVL.

The V and J genes are TRBV6-2 or TRBV6-3 and TRBJ2-1; 10 bases align to TRBD2. The length of the CDR3 is 15 residues. V dropped 2 bases and J dropped 8; count of bases not matched to a gene: 6. Germline V gives CDR1 MNHEY, CDR2 SVGEGT. As DNA, the CDR3 is TGTGCCAGCAGTTACGCGAGCGGGGGGGCTCATGAGCAGTTCTTC. This translates into CASSYASGGAHEQFF.

The V gene is TRBV10-3, the J gene TRBJ2-1, with 7 bases that match TRBD1. Germline V gene sequence: CDR1 ENHRY, CDR2 SYGVKD. V was pared by 4 bases and J by 4 bases, with 7 bases of the junction left unmatched. There are 15 residues in the CDR3. The CDR3 DNA sequence: TGTGCCATCAGTGGTGGGACAGTTATTTACAATGAGCAGTTCTTC. Translating gives CAISGGTVIYNEQFF.

This clonotype was picked up many times. The chain links TRBV7-9 to TRBJ1-2; tentative D call: TRBD1 (6 bases). V was trimmed by 5 bases and J by 2 bases, leaving 12 bases between them. This CDR3 spans 14 amino acids. Germline V lookup: CDR1 SEHNR, CDR2 FQNEAQ (reference sequence). The CDR3 DNA is TGTGCCAGCAGCCTACAGGGCCCAAACTATGGCTACACCTTC. It specifies CASSLQGPNYGYTF.

CDR3 nucleotides: TGTGCCAGCAGCTTCACGACAGGGGGGGAGACCCAGTACTTC. Its translation: CASSFTTGGETQYF. The chain recombines TRBV5-4 with TRBJ2-5; 9 nucleotides line up with TRBD1. V lost 2 bases, J lost 5 bases, and 4 bases stayed unmatched. Germline lookup yields CDR1 SGHNT and CDR2 YYREEE (reference sequence). The CDR3 covers 14 residues.

The J gene is TRBJ1-5, the V gene TRBV19; D is ambiguous. The CDR3 spans 14 residues. Germline CDR1 LNHDA, CDR2 SQIVND (reference sequence). The V and J ends lost 3 bases and 1 base respectively, with 7 bases between them. This CDR3 reads CASSMSGSNQPQHF. The CDR3 DNA follows: TGTGCCAGTAGTATGTCGGGAAGCAATCAGCCCCAGCATTTT. The full variable domain, rest sourced from reference TRBV19 and TRBJ1-5, is DGGITQSPKYLFRKEGQNVTLSCEQNLNHDAMYWYRQDPGQGLRLIYYSQIVNDFQKGDIAEGYSVSREKKESFPLTVTSAQKNPTAFYLCASSMSGSNQPQHFGDGTRLSIL.

In its sample, this clonotype was seen a few times. V is TRBV28 and J is TRBJ1-1; D remains unclear. Deletions cut 8 bases from V and 6 bases from J, with 7 bases between. This CDR3 region has 10 residues. CDR1 MDHEN and CDR2 SYDVKM come from the germline V gene. As DNA, the CDR3 is TGTGCCAGCTTCAATGCTGAAGCTTTCTTT. Translation gives CASFNAEAFF.